Listed below are T cell receptor beta chains from one sample, sequenced in a study of beta chain features in type 1 diabetes. Measured with immunoSEQ multiplex PCR; TCRdb has only the in-frame clones, and not every one. The table records 500,000 to 650,000 clones, roughly 12% of them present only once. What was sequenced was naive CD4+ T cells from blood. These receptor sequences come from a man aged 25-45 years with type 1 diabetes. CDR3s include the opening cysteine and the closing phenylalanine or tryptophan. The order of the fields is D gene, CDR3 length, clone size, J gene, V gene, CDR3 DNA, CDR3 protein. A D gene is named only where the DNA matches it firmly. Some rows have no size entry. The others give once, few or many, or a class for an expanded clone.

-,15,-,TRBJ2-2,TRBV19,TGTGCCAGTAGTATCGGGGGAGATGGCACCGGGGAGCTGTTTTTT,CASSIGGDGTGELFF
TRBD2,16,many,TRBJ2-7,TRBV14,TGTGCCAGCAGCCGAATAGCGGGTCTGAGCTCCTACGAGCAGTACTTC,CASSRIAGLSSYEQYF
-,16,-,TRBJ1-1,TRBV5-1,TGCGCCAGCAGCCCTAGGTTGGACAGCCGGAGCACTGAAGCTTTCTTT,CASSPRLDSRSTEAFF
TRBD1,13,-,TRBJ1-6,TRBV29-1,TGCAGCGTTGCCGGGACAGGGGGGGAGCCCCTCCACTTT,CSVAGTGGEPLHF
-,15,-,TRBJ1-2,TRBV6-5,TGTGCCAGCAGTTACTCCGCTTCAGAACTCTATGGCTACACCTTC,CASSYSASELYGYTF
-,15,-,TRBJ2-1,TRBV5-1,TGCGCCAGCAGCCCCGCCAACCCGTCTAGGGATGAGCAGTTCTTC,CASSPANPSRDEQFF
TRBD2,16,-,TRBJ2-5,TRBV15,TGTGCCACCAGCCCTTTTCTAGCGGGGGATCAAGAGACCCAGTACTTC,CATSPFLAGDQETQYF
TRBD1,16,-,TRBJ1-4,TRBV9,TGTGCCAGCAGCGGCGCCCCGGGACAGGGGGATGAAAAACTGTTTTTT,CASSGAPGQGDEKLFF
-,16,few,TRBJ1-2,TRBV9,TGTGCCAGCAGCGGAAGGACAGCGAACGAAAACTATGGCTACACCTTC,CASSGRTANENYGYTF
-,13,-,TRBJ2-5,TRBV15,TGTGCCACCAGCAGAGGAAAACAGGAGACCCAGTACTTC,CATSRGKQETQYF
TRBD2,13,-,TRBJ2-1,TRBV19,TGTGCCAGTAGTACCACAACTAGCGGGGGCTTAGTCTTC,CASSTTTSGGLVF
TRBD1,16,few,TRBJ1-6,TRBV27,TGTGCCAGCAGTTTCTATTCGGGACAGGGTGGTTCACCCCTCCACTTT,CASSFYSGQGGSPLHF
-,13,-,TRBJ1-1,TRBV29-1,TGCAGCGTTGAAACGACAGTGAACACTGAAGCTTTCTTT,CSVETTVNTEAFF